The 21 T cell receptor beta chains below come from one sample, sequenced in a study of CD8+CD57+ T cells in acquired aplastic anemia. Genomic DNA acted as the template from which TCR beta VDJ combination and CDR3 sequence profiling were carried out. TCRdb re-derived calls from the reads in MiXCR, one entry per CDR3 protein. Of around 500,000 distinct CDR3 sequences in the sample, more than 25% were seen once. It was patients with CD8+CD57+ cell expansion by flow cytometry who were chosen for sequencing. Sequencing was carried out using sorted CD4+, CD8+, or CD8+CD57+ T cells (not recorded which) from PBMCs. These TCRs come from a human donor with aplastic anemia.

This clonotype has a count of ten or more. At one boundary the junction diverges from the germline segment, which might be a read error. The gene calls are TRBV19 and TRBJ1-6, with D possibly TRBD1 on 5 matching bases. Germline V gene sequence: CDR1 LNHDA, CDR2 SQIVND (reference sequence). The CDR3 is 15 residues long. The chain's CDR3 is CASSIGGTTDSLLHF. The CDR3 bases are TGTGCCAGTAGTATAGGCGGGACCACTGATTCACTCCTCCACTTT.

The V gene is TRBV7-6, the J gene TRBJ2-1; 9 bases match TRBD1. Trimming took 5 bases from V and 0 from J; bases not matched to a gene: 14. Germline V gives CDR1 SGHVS, CDR2 FNYEAQ. The CDR3 has 19 residues. The CDR3 DNA reads TGTGCCAGCAGCCGACCGGGACAGGGTGCCCTTAGCTCCTACAATGAGCAGTTCTTC. It yields the protein CASSRPGQGALSSYNEQFF.

The chain is built from TRBV19 and TRBJ1-6; D is undetermined. Trimming removed 9 bases from V and 8 bases from J, with 14 bases in between. The CDR3 has 13 amino acids. Germline V lookup: CDR1 LNHDA, CDR2 SQIVND (reference sequence). CDR3 nucleotides: TGTGCCAGCAGCTTAGGTGTTGATTCACCCCTCCACTTT. Translated, it gives CASSLGVDSPLHF.

This clonotype appeared many times. The rearrangement links TRBV29-1 to TRBJ1-5; no clear D. This CDR3 spans 12 amino acids. From germline, CDR1 is SQVTM and CDR2 ANQGSEA. V was pared by 4 bases and J by 4 bases, with 8 bases between. The CDR3 nucleotides are TGCAGCGTTGCGGACTGGAATCAGCCCCAGCATTTT. Translated: CSVADWNQPQHF.

The genes are TRBV2 and TRBJ1-6; 9 bases fit TRBD1. Germline CDR1 and CDR2: SNHLY and FYNNEI. This CDR3 region has 14 residues. V lost 10 bases, J lost 9 bases, and 10 bases stayed unmatched. The CDR3 region has the DNA TGTGCCAACACGACAGGGGGTTTAGGTTCACCCCTCCACTTT. Residues: CANTTGGLGSPLHF.

The sample holds many counts of this clonotype. The chain is built from TRBV20-1 and TRBJ2-7, with TRBD2 identical over 8 bases. There are 15 residues in the CDR3. J was trimmed by 4 bases and V by 2 bases; bases with no gene match: 10. Per the germline V gene, CDR1 is DFQATT and CDR2 is SNEGSKA (reference sequence). CDR3 sequence: CSARLVAGGIYEQYF. In nucleotides, the CDR3 is TGCAGTGCTAGACTTGTGGCGGGGGGTATTTACGAGCAGTACTTC.

In regard to this clonotype: This likely comes from a read error, as the CDR3 has no conserved phenylalanine or tryptophan at its end. The DNA is omitted, as the CDR3 cannot be located on it reliably, and the CDR3 follows TCRdb's listing. The V gene is TRBV14, the J gene TRBJ2-7; the D call of TRBD1 is as the table states it, not checked on the DNA. The CDR3 extends over 16 residues, inclusive of both ends. Per the germline V gene, CDR1 is SGHDN and CDR2 is FVKESK. This CDR3 reads CASSQWLGQGAYERYS.

This clonotype was seen at least ten times. The chain combines TRBV2 with TRBJ1-5; 9 bases agree with TRBD1. The CDR3 has 15 residues. CDR1 is SNHLY and CDR2 is FYNNEI in the germline V gene. V was clipped by 6 bases and J by 6 bases; unmatched bases: 9. This CDR3 is CASSGTGPAIQPQHF. CDR3 coding DNA: TGTGCCAGCAGCGGGACAGGGCCGGCGATTCAGCCCCAGCATTTT.

The chain employs TRBV5-4 and TRBJ2-5, with 11 bases fitting TRBD2. V lost 0 bases, J lost 2 bases, and 3 bases stayed unmatched. The CDR3 has 16 residues. The germline V gene has CDR1 SGHNT and CDR2 YYREEE (reference sequence). This CDR3 reads CASSLGTSGLQETQYF. The CDR3 DNA follows: TGTGCCAGCAGCTTGGGGACTAGCGGGCTGCAAGAGACCCAGTACTTC.

This clonotype came up a few times. J is TRBJ1-1 and V is TRBV19; D is unresolved. The CDR3 totals 13 residues. The V gene's germline CDR1 is LNHDA and CDR2 SQIVND (reference sequence). Trimming shortened V by 4 bases and J by 7 bases, and 13 bases separated the two germline ends. The CDR3, as DNA: TGTGCCAGTAGTACCCACCCCGGCGTTGAAGCTTTCTTT. Protein product: CASSTHPGVEAFF.

This chain connects TRBV12-3 or TRBV12-4 to TRBJ2-7; a possible D gene is TRBD1 (5 bases). CDR3 size: 14 residues. V lost 5 bases, J lost 2 bases, and 13 bases lay in between. The CDR3 sequence: CASSPPLGPYEQYF. CDR3 bases: TGTGCCAGCAGTCCCCCCTTGGGGCCCTACGAGCAGTACTTC.

This clonotype has a count of ten or more. This sequence joins TRBV7-9 and TRBJ2-6, with 8 bases lining up with TRBD1. The trim removed 2 bases at V and 5 bases at J, leaving 14 bases unmatched. Germline CDR1 is SEHNR and CDR2 is FQNEAQ (reference sequence). The CDR3 has 19 residues. Written as DNA, the CDR3 is TGTGCCAGCAGCTTATCCAGGGGGCTCACCGATGGCTGGGCCAACGTCCTGACTTTC. Translating gives CASSLSRGLTDGWANVLTF. Filled out from reference TRBV7-9 and TRBJ2-6, the complete variable domain reads DTGVSQNPRHKITKRGQNVTFRCDPISEHNRLYWYRQTLGQGPEFLTYFQNEAQLEKSRLLSDRFSAERPKGSFSTLEIQRTEQGDSAMYLCASSLSRGLTDGWANVLTFGAGSRLTVL.

This clonotype was recorded a few times. The V gene is TRBV2, the J gene TRBJ2-5; no clear D gene. V dropped 6 bases and J dropped 7 bases, with 18 bases sitting between them. The CDR3 length is 14 residues. CDR1 and CDR2 from the germline V gene are SNHLY and FYNNEI. Here the CDR3 DNA reads TGTGCCAGCAGCCAACCCGACGGGTTTGGGACCCAGTACTTC. As protein: CASSQPDGFGTQYF.

This clonotype was detected many times. This chain connects TRBV7-3 to TRBJ2-3, with 7 nucleotides matching TRBD2. CDR1 is SGHTA and CDR2 is FQGTGA in the germline V gene. The CDR3 totals 13 residues. V gave up 3 bases and J gave up 4 bases; unmatched junction bases: 1. The DNA for the CDR3 is TGTGCCAGCAGCTTTCGGGGGGCAGATACGCAGTATTTT. This encodes CASSFRGADTQYF. Variable domain in full (rest from reference TRBV7-3 and TRBJ2-3): GAGVSQTPSNKVTEKGKYVELRCDPISGHTALYWYRQSLGQGPEFLIYFQGTGAADDSGLPNDRFFAVRPEGSVSTLKIQRTERGDSAVYLCASSFRGADTQYFGPGTRLTVL.

This chain links TRBV29-1 with TRBJ2-7, with D tentatively TRBD1 (6 bases). V was trimmed by 1 base and J by 2 bases, leaving 12 bases between them. Looked up from germline, CDR1 is SQVTM and CDR2 is ANQGSEA. The CDR3 has 14 amino acids. The CDR3 is CSVEGGQGPYEQYF. CDR3 DNA: TGCAGCGTTGAAGGGGGGCAGGGGCCCTACGAGCAGTACTTC.

This clonotype appeared a few times. Possible read error: a much larger clone is one base away. The rearrangement links TRBV19 to TRBJ1-1; D is perhaps TRBD1 (5 bases). The CDR3 totals 14 residues. The V gene lost 3 bases and the J gene lost 3 bases, with 11 bases spanning the gap. Germline V lookup: CDR1 LNHDA, CDR2 SQIVND (reference sequence). For the CDR3, the DNA is TGTGCCAGTAGTATCATGGGAGGGGACACTGAAGCTTTCTTT. It codes for CASSIMGGDTEAFF.

On this clonotype itself: A much more abundant neighbour one base away suggests this may be a read error. The chain has TRBV6-1 and TRBJ1-6; D is ambiguous. The CDR3 extends over 12 amino acids. Germline values: CDR1 MNHNS, CDR2 SASEGT. The CDR3 sequence: CASKRIDSPPHF. Here the CDR3 DNA reads TGTGCCAGCAAAAGGATTGATTCACCCCCCCACTTT.

The chain links TRBV6-1 to TRBJ2-7; maybe TRBD1 (6 bases). CDR3 length: 15 amino acids. V was shortened by 6 bases and J by 0 bases, with 15 bases between the two germline ends. CDR1 is MNHNS and CDR2 is SASEGT in the germline V gene. This chain's CDR3 is CASSPTTGPSYEQYF. In nucleotides, the CDR3 is TGTGCCAGCAGCCCAACCACAGGGCCCTCCTACGAGCAGTACTTC.

A word on this clonotype: A much larger clone differs from this one at a single base, so this may be a read error. The rearrangement links TRBV15 to TRBJ1-4, with D unresolved. CDR3 length equals 16 residues. From germline, CDR1 is LNHNV and CDR2 YYDKDF (reference sequence). DNA of the CDR3: TGTGCCACCAGCGGAGATCAGACTGCAACTAATGAAAAACTGTTTTTT. Protein sequence: CATSGDQTATNEKLFF.

The sample holds a few counts of this clonotype. The gene calls are TRBV5-4 and TRBJ2-7; 9 bases are shared with TRBD1. The CDR3 is made up of 14 amino acids. Germline CDR1 is SGHNT and CDR2 is YYREEE (reference sequence). With V trimmed by 4 bases and J by 3 bases, 5 bases remained unmatched. DNA for the CDR3: TGTGCCAGCAGCGCCGGGACAGGGCGCTACGAGCAGTACTTC. Its translation: CASSAGTGRYEQYF. Based on the CDR3 plus reference TRBV5-4 and TRBJ2-7, the full variable domain is ETGVTQSPTHLIKTRGQQVTLRCSSQSGHNTVSWYQQALGQGPQFIFQYYREEENGRGNFPPRFSGLQFPNYSSELNVNALELDDSALYLCASSAGTGRYEQYFGPGTRLTVT.

The J gene is TRBJ2-7, the V gene TRBV13, with D possibly called TRBD1 or TRBD2 (5 bases each). V was trimmed by 5 bases and J by 4 bases, leaving 18 bases between them. Germline V lookup: CDR1 PRHDT, CDR2 FYEKMQ (reference sequence). The length of the CDR3 is 15 residues. The CDR3 loop is CASSLPQGGQYEQYF. The CDR3, as DNA: TGTGCCAGCAGCCTCCCCCAGGGCGGGCAATACGAGCAGTACTTC.